This TCR beta chain was captured in a study of early T cells in non-severe SARS-CoV-2 infection. Study background: Unpaired chains resulted from sequencing bulk RNA of unsorted whole blood.

Study observations and caveats: Matches to VDJdb favored anti-spike CD8 responses and missed private and CD4 specificities.

Individually, cDNA molecules had unique molecular identifiers attached to them. TCRdb ran MiXCR on the 5' RACE reads and lists one entry per CDR3 protein. The data contain about 110,000 distinct CDR3 sequences, 12% of them singletons. Germline-derived CDR1 and CDR2 are LGHDT and YNNKEL (reference sequence). The V end lost 0 bases, the J end lost 3 bases, and 14 bases lay between the germline ends. This CDR3 spans 16 amino acids. A remark on this clonotype: No antigen is known for it.

V and J are TRBV3-1 and TRBJ1-1; D may be TRBD1 (6 bases). This TCR was recovered from an adult who was a healthcare worker with PCR-confirmed SARS-CoV-2 infection or an uninfected control (not recorded which). Input material: whole blood. In DNA form, the CDR3 reads TGTGCCAGCAGCCAAGATCCACAGGGCCCTCACACTGAAGCTTTCTTT. It yields the protein CASSQDPQGPHTEAFF.